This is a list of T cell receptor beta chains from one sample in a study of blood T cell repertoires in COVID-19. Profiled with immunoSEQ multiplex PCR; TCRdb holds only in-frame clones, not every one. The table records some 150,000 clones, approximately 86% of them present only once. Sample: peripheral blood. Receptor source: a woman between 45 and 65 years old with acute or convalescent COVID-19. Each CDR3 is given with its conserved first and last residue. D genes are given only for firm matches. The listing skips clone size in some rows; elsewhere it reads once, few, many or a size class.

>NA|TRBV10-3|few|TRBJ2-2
CAINAGAGELFF
TGTGCCATCAACGCAGGGGCCGGGGAGCTGTTTTTT
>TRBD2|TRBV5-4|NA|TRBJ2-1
CASSLTSGSYNEQFF
TGTGCCAGCAGCTTAACTAGCGGGAGCTACAATGAGCAGTTCTTC
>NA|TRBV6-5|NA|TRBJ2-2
CASSYSDRRSTGELFF
TGTGCCAGCAGTTACTCTGACAGAAGGTCCACCGGGGAGCTGTTTTTT
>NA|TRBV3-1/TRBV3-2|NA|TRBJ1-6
CASSRGGDSPLHF
TGTGCCAGCAGCCGAGGAGGGGATTCACCCCTCCACTTT
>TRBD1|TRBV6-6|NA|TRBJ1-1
CASSVRGQSDTEAFF
TGTGCCAGCAGCGTCAGGGGGCAATCGGACACTGAAGCTTTCTTT
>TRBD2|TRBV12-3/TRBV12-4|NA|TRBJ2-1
CASSWVSSGEQFF
TGTGCCAGCAGTTGGGTCTCTAGCGGGGAACAGTTCTTC
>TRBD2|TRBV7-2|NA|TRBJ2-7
CASSQSGTSGSYEQYF
TGTGCCAGCAGCCAATCCGGGACTAGCGGCTCCTACGAGCAGTACTTC
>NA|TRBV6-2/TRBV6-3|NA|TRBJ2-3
CASSAGLTQYF
TGTGCCAGCAGTGCGGGTCTTACGCAGTATTTT
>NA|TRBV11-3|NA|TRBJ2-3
CASGGGTTDTQYF
TGTGCCAGCGGGGGCGGTACCACAGATACGCAGTATTTT
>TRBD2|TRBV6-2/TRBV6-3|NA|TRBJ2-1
CASSYSTSGGVPLSYNEQFF
TGTGCCAGCAGTTACTCTACTAGCGGGGGTGTACCTCTCTCCTACAATGAGCAGTTCTTC
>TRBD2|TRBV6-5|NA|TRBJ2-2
CASSSSGGAHTGELFF
TGTGCCAGCAGTTCTAGCGGGGGGGCCCACACCGGGGAGCTGTTTTTT
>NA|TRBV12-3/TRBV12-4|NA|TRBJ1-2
CASSLGQRYGYTF
TGTGCCAGCAGTTTAGGACAGCGATATGGCTACACCTTC
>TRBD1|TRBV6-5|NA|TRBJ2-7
CASSLPGQGVYEQYF
TGTGCCAGCTCACTTCCGGGACAGGGTGTTTACGAGCAGTACTTC
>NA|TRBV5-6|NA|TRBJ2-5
CASTHRRGLETQYF
TGTGCCAGCACCCACCGCAGGGGTCTGGAGACCCAGTACTTC
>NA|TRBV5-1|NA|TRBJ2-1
CASSLGGTTYNEQFF
TGCGCCAGCAGCTTGGGCGGGACGACTTACAATGAGCAGTTCTTC
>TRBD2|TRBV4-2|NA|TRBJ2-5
CASSPNEVRTRFSGGPKTQYF
TGTGCCAGCAGCCCCAATGAGGTCCGGACCCGATTTAGCGGGGGACCCAAGACCCAGTACTTC
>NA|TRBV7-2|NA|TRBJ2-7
CASSLSSAVTYEQYF
TGTGCCAGCAGCTTATCTAGTGCCGTCACCTACGAGCAGTACTTC
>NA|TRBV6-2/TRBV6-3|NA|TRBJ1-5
CASSYGGHGNQPQHF
TGTGCCAGCAGTTACGGCGGGCATGGCAATCAGCCCCAGCATTTT
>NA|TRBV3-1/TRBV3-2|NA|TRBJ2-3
CASSHRRGYDTQYF
TGTGCCAGCAGCCATCGAAGGGGTTATGATACGCAGTATTTT
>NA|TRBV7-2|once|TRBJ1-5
CASSLDKYQPQHF
TGTGCCAGCAGCTTAGACAAGTATCAGCCCCAGCATTTT
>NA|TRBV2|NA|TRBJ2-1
CASSEVSVGRGGSGEQFF
TGTGCCAGCAGTGAAGTTTCGGTAGGCAGGGGCGGCTCAGGCGAGCAGTTCTTC
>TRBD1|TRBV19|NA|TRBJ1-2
CASSTPGQGGYGYTF
TGTGCCAGTAGTACCCCGGGACAGGGGGGCTATGGCTACACCTTC
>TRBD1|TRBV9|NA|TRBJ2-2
CASSVGDRGNSGELFF
TGTGCCAGCAGCGTAGGAGACAGGGGGAATTCCGGGGAGCTGTTTTTT
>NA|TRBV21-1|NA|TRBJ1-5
CASSKDSYRNQPQHF
TGTGCCAGCAGCAAAGATTCTTACAGAAATCAGCCCCAGCATTTT
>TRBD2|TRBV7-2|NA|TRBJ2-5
CASTQLGLAGGGETQYF
TGTGCCAGCACCCAGCTTGGTTTAGCGGGAGGGGGTGAGACCCAGTACTTC
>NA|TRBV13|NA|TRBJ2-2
CASSAGRNTGELFF
TGTGCCAGCAGCGCAGGGCGGAACACCGGGGAGCTGTTTTTT
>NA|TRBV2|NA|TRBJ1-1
CASRRLGTEAFF
TGTGCCAGCCGGAGGCTGGGCACTGAAGCTTTCTTT
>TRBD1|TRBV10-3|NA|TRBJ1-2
CATGTGGLNYGYTF
TGTGCCACGGGGACAGGGGGCCTCAACTATGGCTACACCTTC
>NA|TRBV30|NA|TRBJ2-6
CASPPLSGANVLTF
TGTGCCTCCCCCCCCCTTTCTGGGGCCAACGTCCTGACTTTC
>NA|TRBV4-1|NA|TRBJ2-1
CASSPSGTQRLREQFF
TGCGCCAGCAGCCCCTCAGGGACTCAACGACTTCGTGAGCAGTTCTTC
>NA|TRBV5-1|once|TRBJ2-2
CASSMRTNGELFF
TGCGCCAGCAGCATGCGGACAAACGGGGAGCTGTTTTTT
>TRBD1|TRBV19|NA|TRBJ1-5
CASSLDRGQPQHF
TGTGCCAGTAGTTTAGACAGGGGGCAGCCCCAGCATTTT
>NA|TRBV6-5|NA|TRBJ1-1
CASNREKRGTEAFF
TGTGCCAGTAACAGGGAAAAAAGAGGAACTGAAGCTTTCTTT
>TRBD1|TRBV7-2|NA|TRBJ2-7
CASSLFAGGNEQYF
TGTGCCAGCAGCTTATTTGCAGGGGGCAACGAGCAGTACTTC
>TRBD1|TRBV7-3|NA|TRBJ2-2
CASSTNQGTANTGELFF
TGTGCCAGCAGCACAAATCAGGGGACAGCGAACACCGGGGAGCTGTTTTTT
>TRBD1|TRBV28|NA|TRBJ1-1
CASSFQWTGISFF
TGTGCCAGCAGTTTCCAATGGACAGGGATTTCTTTCTTT
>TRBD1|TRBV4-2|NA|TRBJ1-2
CASRAYGQGNYGYTF
TGTGCCAGCAGAGCATACGGACAGGGGAACTATGGCTACACCTTC
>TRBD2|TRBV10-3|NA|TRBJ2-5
CAISESMGLVGLEQETQYF
TGTGCCATCAGTGAGTCGATGGGACTAGTCGGGTTGGAACAAGAGACCCAGTACTTC
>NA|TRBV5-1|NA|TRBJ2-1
CASSFDGRLHNEQFF
TGCGCCAGCAGCTTCGATGGGAGGCTGCACAATGAGCAGTTCTTC
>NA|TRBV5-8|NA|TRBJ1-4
CASSQTQRQVTELFF
TGTGCCAGCAGCCAAACCCAGAGACAGGTTACGGAACTGTTTTTT
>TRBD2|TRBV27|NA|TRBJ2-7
CASSLYTPGGVSSYEQYF
TGTGCCAGCAGTTTATACACCCCGGGAGGCGTGAGCTCCTACGAGCAGTACTTC
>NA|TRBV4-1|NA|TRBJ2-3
CASSQAGSDTQYF
TGCGCCAGCAGCCAAGCCGGGTCAGATACGCAGTATTTT
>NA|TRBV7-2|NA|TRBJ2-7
CASSFLLAFDYEQYF
TGTGCCAGCAGCTTCCTTCTAGCCTTTGACTACGAGCAGTACTTC
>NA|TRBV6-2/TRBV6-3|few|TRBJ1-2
CASSYGRSGYTF
TGTGCCAGCAGTTACGGTCGGTCCGGCTACACCTTC
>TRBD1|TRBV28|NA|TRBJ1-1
CASSLLRGRAEAFF
TGTGCCAGCAGTTTATTGAGGGGGCGGGCTGAAGCTTTCTTT
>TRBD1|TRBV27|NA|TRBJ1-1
CASSYPGQKAFF
TGTGCCAGCAGTTATCCGGGACAGAAAGCTTTCTTT
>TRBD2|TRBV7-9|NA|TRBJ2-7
CASSDGLAGPLEQYF
TGTGCCAGCAGCGATGGACTAGCGGGACCACTCGAGCAGTACTTC
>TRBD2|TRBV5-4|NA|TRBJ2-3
CASSSGLAGTDTQYF
TGTGCCAGCAGCTCTGGACTAGCGGGGACAGATACGCAGTATTTT
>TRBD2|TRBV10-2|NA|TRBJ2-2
CASSDSAGGNTGELFF
TGCGCCAGCAGTGATTCAGCGGGGGGAAACACCGGGGAGCTGTTTTTT
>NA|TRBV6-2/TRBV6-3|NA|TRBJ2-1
CASSYSSPVYNEQFF
TGTGCCAGCAGTTACTCGAGTCCGGTCTACAATGAGCAGTTCTTC
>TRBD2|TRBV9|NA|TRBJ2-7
CASSRGDWAYEQYF
TGTGCCAGCAGCCGGGGGGACTGGGCCTACGAGCAGTACTTC
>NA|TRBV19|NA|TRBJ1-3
CASTITSGNTIYF
TGTGCCAGCACAATAACGTCTGGAAACACCATATATTTT
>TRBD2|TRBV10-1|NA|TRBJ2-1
CASSPGLAGERFSYNEQFF
TGCGCCAGCAGCCCGGGACTAGCGGGAGAAAGGTTCTCCTACAATGAGCAGTTCTTC